Here is one TCR beta chain with its context. In the original analysis: Reference gene primer amplification yielded estimated nucleated cell counts. Libraries were prepared by immunoSEQ multiplex PCR; TCRdb keeps only in-frame clonotypes and omits some of them. V and J calls and clone size are those listed in that table; D and trimming were worked out from the DNA. The table shows more than 110,000 clones, with about 80% occurring only once. This sample was taken from a study of blood T cell repertoires in COVID-19. Study in general: Specimens from acute and convalescent COVID-19 originated in the United States, Italy and Spain. T cells, B-cell-depleted T cells, or PBMCs provided the cDNA or gDNA that served as material.

Germline CDR1 reads SGHKS; CDR2 reads YYEKEE (reference sequence). The CDR3 loop spans 16 amino acids. The germline V and J ends were trimmed by 0 bases and 0 bases, with 13 bases remaining between them. This clonotype was obtained from a woman aged 55-70 years with acute or convalescent COVID-19. V is TRBV5-5 and J is TRBJ2-7, with TRBD2 as a possible D gene (6 bases). Sample: peripheral blood. CDR3 nucleotide sequence: TGTGCCAGCAGCTTGGTGGGCTGGGGAGGCTCCTACGAGCAGTACTTC. Its translation is CASSLVGWGGSYEQYF.